The clone carrying this T cell receptor beta chain was recorded many times. Antigen unknown. The cDNA had a unique molecular identifier and a template-switch universal primer site. A single record per CDR3 protein comes from TCRdb applying MiXCR to the 5' RACE reads. The table shows about 700,000 distinct CDR3 sequences, with less than 10% occurring only once. The CDR3 consists of 15 residues. Germline V CDR1 and CDR2: DFQATT, SNEGSKA (reference sequence). J lost 1 base, V lost 6 bases, and 8 bases had no gene match. The data were taken from a study of identical twins. Whole-study findings and limits: Insertion counts were lower in abundant cord blood beta clonotypes, a trend that memory repertoires did not show. Out-of-frame alpha sequences common to twins exhibited a surplus of low generation probability.

This sample was shared with a second study, whose subject was yellow fever vaccine responses in identical twins. As that study records: Twins' vaccine T cell response reportedly seemed partly convergent, partly personalized.

The chain combines TRBV20-1 with TRBJ2-3; TRBD2 matches at 9 bases. Input material: PBMCs. The receptor's source is a woman under 30 in good health. The CDR3 DNA follows: TGCAGTGCAAAGATTAGCGGGAGAGGCACAGATACGCAGTATTTT. This encodes CSAKISGRGTDTQYF.